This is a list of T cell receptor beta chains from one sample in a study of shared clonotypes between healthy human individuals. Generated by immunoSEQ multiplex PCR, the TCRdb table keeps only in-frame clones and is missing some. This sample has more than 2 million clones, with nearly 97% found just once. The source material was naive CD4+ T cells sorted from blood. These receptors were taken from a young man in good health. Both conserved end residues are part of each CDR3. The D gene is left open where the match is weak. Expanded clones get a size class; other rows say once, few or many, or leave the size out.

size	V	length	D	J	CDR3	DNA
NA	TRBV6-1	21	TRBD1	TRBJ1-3	CASSEGRQGRSSLNSGNTIYF	TGTGCCAGCAGTGAAGGGAGACAGGGGCGATCTTCTCTCAACTCTGGAAACACCATATATTTT
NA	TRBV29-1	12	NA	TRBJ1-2	CSAKEGDYGYTF	TGCAGCGCCAAAGAGGGCGACTATGGCTACACCTTC
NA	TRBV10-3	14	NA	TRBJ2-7	CAISDKGTTYEQYF	TGTGCCATCAGTGATAAGGGGACAACCTACGAGCAGTACTTC
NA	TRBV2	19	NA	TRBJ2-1	CASSEAAGTLIRLGNEQFF	TGTGCCAGCAGTGAAGCGGCCGGGACGCTAATCCGACTGGGGAATGAGCAGTTCTTC
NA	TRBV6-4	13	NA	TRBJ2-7	CASSTGLGYEQYF	TGTGCCAGCAGTACAGGGCTCGGCTACGAGCAGTACTTC
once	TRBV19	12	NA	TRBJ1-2	CASRRKDYGYTF	TGTGCCAGTAGGCGCAAGGACTATGGCTACACCTTC
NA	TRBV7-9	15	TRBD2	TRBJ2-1	CASSYLLAGVFEQFF	TGTGCCAGCAGCTACCTACTAGCGGGAGTCTTTGAGCAGTTCTTC
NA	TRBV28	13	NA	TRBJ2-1	CASSRPGEGVQFF	TGTGCCAGCAGCCGCCCAGGTGAGGGGGTACAGTTCTTC
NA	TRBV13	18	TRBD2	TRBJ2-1	CASSLDGLRRERSNEQFF	TGTGCCAGCAGCTTAGACGGGCTTCGGCGGGAGAGGAGCAATGAGCAGTTCTTC
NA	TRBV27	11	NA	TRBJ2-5	CASRLGETQYF	TGTGCCAGCAGGCTCGGGGAGACCCAGTACTTC
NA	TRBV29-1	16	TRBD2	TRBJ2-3	CSVEGWTSGSTDTQYF	TGCAGCGTTGAAGGTTGGACTAGCGGGAGCACAGATACGCAGTATTTT
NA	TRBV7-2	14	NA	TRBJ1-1	CASSWTQGNTEAFF	TGTGCCAGCAGCTGGACCCAGGGGAACACTGAAGCTTTCTTT
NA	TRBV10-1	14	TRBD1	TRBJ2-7	CASNDRQGLYEQYF	TGCGCCAGCAATGACCGACAGGGTCTCTACGAGCAGTACTTC
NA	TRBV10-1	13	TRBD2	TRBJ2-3	CANPSGTTDTQYF	TGCGCCAACCCCAGCGGGACCACAGATACGCAGTATTTT
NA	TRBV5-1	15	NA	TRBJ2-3	CASSLGGRGADTQYF	TGCGCCAGCAGCTTGGGGGGGCGCGGAGCAGATACGCAGTATTTT
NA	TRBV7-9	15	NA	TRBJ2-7	CASSLLEENSYEQYF	TGTGCCAGCAGCTTATTAGAGGAGAACTCCTACGAGCAGTACTTC
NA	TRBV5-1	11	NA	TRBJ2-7	CASSLEAEQYF	TGCGCCAGCAGCTTGGAGGCGGAGCAGTACTTC
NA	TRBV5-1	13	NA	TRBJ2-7	CASRRSASYEQYF	TGCGCCAGCCGTCGAAGCGCCTCCTACGAGCAGTACTTC
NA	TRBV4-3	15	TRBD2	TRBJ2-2	CASSQDRLAAGELFF	TGCGCCAGCAGCCAAGATCGACTAGCAGCCGGGGAGCTGTTTTTT
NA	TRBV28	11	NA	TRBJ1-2	CASNRNYGYTF	TGTGCCAGCAATCGGAACTATGGCTACACCTTC
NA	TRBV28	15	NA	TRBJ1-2	CASRTQGLGNYGYTF	TGTGCCAGCAGGACTCAGGGTTTGGGAAACTATGGCTACACCTTC
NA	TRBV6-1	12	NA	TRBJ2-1	CASRTDAGEQFF	TGTGCCAGCAGAACCGACGCGGGGGAGCAGTTCTTC
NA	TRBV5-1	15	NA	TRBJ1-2	CASSPGQSNPYGYTF	TGCGCCAGCAGCCCCGGACAGAGCAATCCCTATGGCTACACCTTC
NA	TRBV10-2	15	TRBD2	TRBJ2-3	CASRPTSGNTDTQYF	TGCGCCAGCAGACCCACTAGCGGAAACACAGATACGCAGTATTTT
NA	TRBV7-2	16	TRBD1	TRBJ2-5	CASSPRDRAPEETQYF	TGTGCCAGCAGCCCCCGGGACAGGGCCCCAGAAGAGACCCAGTACTTC
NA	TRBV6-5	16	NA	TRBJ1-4	CASSFWDLLSGEKLFF	TGTGCCAGCAGTTTTTGGGACCTCCTTTCCGGGGAAAAACTGTTTTTT
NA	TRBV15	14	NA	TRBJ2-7	CATSKGGATYEQYF	TGTGCCACCAGCAAGGGGGGGGCTACCTACGAGCAGTACTTC
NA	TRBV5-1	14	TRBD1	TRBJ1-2	CASSFGDRDYGYTF	TGCGCCAGCAGCTTTGGGGACAGAGACTATGGCTACACCTTC
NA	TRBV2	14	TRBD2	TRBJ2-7	CASSGLAGSYEQYF	TGTGCCAGCAGTGGGCTAGCGGGGTCCTACGAGCAGTACTTC
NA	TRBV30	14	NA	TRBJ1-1	CACRPGQPNTEAFF	TGTGCCTGTCGCCCCGGCCAGCCGAACACTGAAGCTTTCTTT
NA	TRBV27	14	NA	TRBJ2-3	CASSRKASTDTQYF	TGTGCCAGCAGTCGTAAGGCTAGTACAGATACGCAGTATTTT
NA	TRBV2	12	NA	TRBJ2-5	CASTRTRETQYF	TGTGCCAGCACCAGAACCAGGGAGACCCAGTACTTC
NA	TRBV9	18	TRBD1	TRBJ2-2	CASSSPGGQVFGTGELFF	TGTGCCAGCAGCTCCCCTGGGGGACAGGTGTTTGGCACCGGGGAGCTGTTTTTT
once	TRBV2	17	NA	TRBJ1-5	CASSRRVGMDQGQPQHF	TGTGCCAGCAGTAGAAGGGTCGGAATGGATCAGGGTCAGCCCCAGCATTTT
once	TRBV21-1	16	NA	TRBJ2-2	CASSKERTKNTGELFF	TGTGCCAGCAGCAAAGAGCGGACTAAGAACACCGGGGAGCTGTTTTTT
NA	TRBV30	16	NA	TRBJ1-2	CAWSVQSDGGRGGYTF	TGTGCCTGGAGTGTACAATCCGATGGGGGAAGGGGTGGCTACACCTTC
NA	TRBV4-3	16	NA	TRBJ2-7	CASSQGTDPSDYEQYF	TGCGCCAGCAGCCAAGGCACGGATCCTAGTGACTACGAGCAGTACTTC
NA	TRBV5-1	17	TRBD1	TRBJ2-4	CASSPQQGTVDKNIQYF	TGCGCCAGCAGCCCCCAACAGGGGACGGTAGACAAAAACATTCAGTACTTC
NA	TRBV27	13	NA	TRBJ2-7	CASIGGLPYEQYF	TGTGCCAGTATCGGAGGGTTGCCCTACGAGCAGTACTTC
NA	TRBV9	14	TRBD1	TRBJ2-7	CASSVGTVSYEQYF	TGTGCCAGCAGCGTCGGGACAGTGTCCTACGAGCAGTACTTC
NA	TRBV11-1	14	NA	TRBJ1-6	CASSPTDQASPLHF	TGTGCCAGCAGCCCGACGGATCAGGCATCACCCCTCCACTTT
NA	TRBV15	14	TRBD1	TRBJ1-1	CATSRLWGQVEAFF	TGTGCCACCAGCAGACTATGGGGACAGGTGGAAGCTTTCTTT
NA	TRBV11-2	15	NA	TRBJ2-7	CASSLEGRGGSEQYF	TGTGCCAGCAGCTTAGAGGGCAGGGGGGGGTCCGAGCAGTACTTC
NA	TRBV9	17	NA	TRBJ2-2	CASSSKWGTSNTGELFF	TGTGCCAGCAGCTCCAAGTGGGGGACTTCGAACACCGGGGAGCTGTTTTTT
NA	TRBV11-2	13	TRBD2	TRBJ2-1	CASSPSGNNEQFF	TGTGCCAGCAGCCCTAGCGGGAACAATGAGCAGTTCTTC
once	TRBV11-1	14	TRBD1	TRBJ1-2	CASSLRDSYYGYTF	TGTGCCAGCAGCTTGAGGGACAGCTACTATGGCTACACCTTC
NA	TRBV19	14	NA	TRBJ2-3	CASRHGINTDTQYF	TGTGCCAGCCGTCACGGGATCAACACAGATACGCAGTATTTT
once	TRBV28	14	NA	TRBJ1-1	CASSSLAINTEAFF	TGTGCCAGCAGTTCGCTCGCCATTAACACTGAAGCTTTCTTT
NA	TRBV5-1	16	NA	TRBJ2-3	CASRRAGVLETDTQYF	TGCGCCAGCAGACGGGCTGGGGTATTAGAAACAGATACGCAGTATTTT
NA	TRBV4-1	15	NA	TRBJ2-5	CATRNWDGIQETQYF	TGCGCCACTAGGAACTGGGACGGAATCCAAGAGACCCAGTACTTC
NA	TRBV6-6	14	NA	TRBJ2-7	CASSLSGPAHEQYF	TGTGCCAGCAGTCTCTCGGGTCCCGCCCACGAGCAGTACTTC